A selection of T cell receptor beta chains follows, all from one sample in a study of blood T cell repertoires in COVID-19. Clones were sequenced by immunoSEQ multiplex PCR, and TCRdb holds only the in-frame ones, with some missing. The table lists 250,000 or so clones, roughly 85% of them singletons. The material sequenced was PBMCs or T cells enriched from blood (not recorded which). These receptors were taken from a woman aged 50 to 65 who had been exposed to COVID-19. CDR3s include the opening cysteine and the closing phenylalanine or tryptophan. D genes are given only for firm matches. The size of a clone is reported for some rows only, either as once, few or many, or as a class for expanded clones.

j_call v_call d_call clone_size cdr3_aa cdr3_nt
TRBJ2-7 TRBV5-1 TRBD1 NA CASSLGGTGYEQYF TGCGCCAGCAGCTTAGGGGGGACAGGGTACGAGCAGTACTTC
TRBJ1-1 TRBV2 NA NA CASKGSGAEAFF TGTGCCAGCAAGGGATCAGGGGCTGAAGCTTTCTTT
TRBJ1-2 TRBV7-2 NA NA CASSLASVGEGYTF TGTGCCAGCAGCTTAGCTAGCGTAGGTGAAGGCTACACCTTC
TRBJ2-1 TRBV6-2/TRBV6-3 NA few CASSYSQRRPSGEQFF TGTGCCAGCAGTTACTCCCAGCGGCGGCCCAGTGGTGAGCAGTTCTTC
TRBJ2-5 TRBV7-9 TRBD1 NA CASSQSDRLQETQYF TGTGCCAGCAGCCAATCGGACAGGCTCCAAGAGACCCAGTACTTC
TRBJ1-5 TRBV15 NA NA CATSRGLRGGKQPQHF TGTGCCACCAGCAGAGGCCTACGTGGGGGGAAACAGCCCCAGCATTTT
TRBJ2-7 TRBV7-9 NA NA CASSPRDLSYEQYF TGTGCCAGCAGCCCCCGGGACTTATCCTACGAGCAGTACTTC
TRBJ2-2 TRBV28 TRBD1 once CASSQGAGELFF TGTGCCAGCAGCCAGGGGGCCGGGGAGCTGTTTTTT
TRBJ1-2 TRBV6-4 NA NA CASSETLGDGYTF TGTGCCAGCAGTGAGACCCTCGGGGATGGCTACACCTTC
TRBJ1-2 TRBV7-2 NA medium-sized CASSLLGGYGYTF TGTGCCAGCAGCTTACTAGGAGGCTATGGCTACACCTTC
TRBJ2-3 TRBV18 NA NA CASSLLQGDTQYF TGTGCCAGCTCACTCCTCCAGGGGGATACGCAGTATTTT
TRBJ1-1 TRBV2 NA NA CASTYRKGLNTEAFF TGTGCCAGCACCTACAGGAAGGGGTTGAACACTGAAGCTTTCTTT
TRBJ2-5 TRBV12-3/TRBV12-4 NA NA CASSRGQETQYF TGTGCCAGCAGCCGCGGGCAAGAGACCCAGTACTTC
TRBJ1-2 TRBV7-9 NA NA CASSEDGVYGYTF TGTGCCAGCAGCGAAGACGGGGTCTATGGCTACACCTTC
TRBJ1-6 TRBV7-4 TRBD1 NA CAPLSRGRGRLRSPLHF TGTGCCCCCCTGTCACGGGGCAGGGGGCGGTTGAGATCACCCCTCCACTTT
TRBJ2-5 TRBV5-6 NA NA CASSLGQQETQYF TGTGCCAGCAGCTTGGGGCAGCAAGAGACCCAGTACTTC
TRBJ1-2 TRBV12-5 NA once CASGPGMLGYGYTF TGTGCTAGTGGTCCCGGCATGCTCGGGTATGGCTACACCTTC
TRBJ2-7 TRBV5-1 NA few CASSLQSGVEQYF TGCGCCAGCAGCTTGCAGTCAGGGGTCGAGCAGTACTTC
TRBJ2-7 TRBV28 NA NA CASSLGGAYYEQYF TGTGCCAGCAGTTTAGGGGGGGCGTACTACGAGCAGTACTTC
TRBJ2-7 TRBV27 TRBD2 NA CASSWTRAYEQYF TGTGCCAGCAGTTGGACTAGGGCTTACGAGCAGTACTTC
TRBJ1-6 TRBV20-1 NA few CSASNRANSPLHF TGCAGTGCTAGTAACAGGGCCAATTCACCCCTCCACTTT
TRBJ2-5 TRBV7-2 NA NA CASSLSGTLVETQYF TGTGCCAGCAGCCTCTCCGGGACACTGGTAGAGACCCAGTACTTC
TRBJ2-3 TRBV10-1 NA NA CASSELSQGSTDTQYF TGCGCCAGCAGTGAGCTTTCCCAGGGAAGCACAGATACGCAGTATTTT
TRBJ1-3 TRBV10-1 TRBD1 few CASSLDGQGSSGNTIYF TGCGCCAGCAGCCTGGACGGACAGGGATCCTCTGGAAACACCATATATTTT
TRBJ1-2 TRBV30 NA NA CAWSGMGGSGYTF TGTGCCTGGAGTGGAATGGGGGGGAGCGGCTACACCTTC
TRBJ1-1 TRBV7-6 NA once CASSLKGKQVNTEAFF TGTGCCAGCAGCTTGAAAGGAAAACAGGTGAACACTGAAGCTTTCTTT
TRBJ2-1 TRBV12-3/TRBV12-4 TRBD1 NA CASRQGFNREQFF TGTGCCAGCAGACAGGGGTTCAACAGGGAGCAGTTCTTC
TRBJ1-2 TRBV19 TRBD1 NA CASSPGTGSARGYTF TGTGCCAGTAGTCCAGGGACAGGGAGCGCCCGTGGCTACACCTTC